Shown below are 20 T cell receptor beta chains from a single sample sequenced in a study of cytomegalovirus exposure and HLA in healthy donors. A multiplex PCR was run with 60 Vbeta primers and 13 Jbeta primers. Measured with immunoSEQ multiplex PCR; TCRdb has only the in-frame clones, and not every one. Here the sample spans approximately 170,000 clones, 85% being singletons. The sample was PBMCs. Source of these receptors: a boy between 2 and 15 years old in good health and CMV-seronegative.

The CDR3, as DNA: TGTGCCAGTAGCCCCGTTATCTATCCGGGACTAGCGGGAGGGCTATCAGGGTCCTACAATGAGCAGTTCTTC. It specifies CASSPVIYPGLAGGLSGSYNEQFF. The rearrangement uses TRBV19 and TRBJ2-1; 16 nucleotides agree with TRBD2. Unmatched junction bases numbered 24, after V lost 6 bases and J lost 1 base. Germline CDR1 is LNHDA and CDR2 is SQIVND (reference sequence). The CDR3 is 24 amino acids.

This clone was observed a few times. J is TRBJ2-5 and V is TRBV10-2, with D tentatively TRBD2 (6 bases). CDR1 and CDR2 from the germline V gene are WSHSY and SAAADI. CDR3 size: 13 residues. V dropped 6 bases and J dropped 4 bases, with 12 bases sitting between them. The CDR3 loop is CASRLEGGETQYF. CDR3 sequence (DNA): TGCGCCAGCAGGCTCGAGGGAGGAGAGACCCAGTACTTC.

A single count supports this clone. The genes are TRBV6-1 and TRBJ2-3; TRBD1 agrees at 12 bases. The V segment lost 6 bases and the J segment 6 bases; nucleotides outside the gene matches: 4. This CDR3 contains 14 residues. The germline V gene encodes CDR1 MNHNS and CDR2 SASEGT. The CDR3 region is CASRRDRGPDTQYF. CDR3 coding DNA: TGTGCCAGCAGGAGGGACAGGGGGCCTGATACGCAGTATTTT.

The V and J genes are TRBV4-1 and TRBJ2-5, with TRBD2 matching over 8 bases. CDR1 is MGHRA and CDR2 is YSYEKL in the germline V gene. CDR3 length: 19 amino acids. V lost 3 bases, J lost 5 bases, and 20 bases stayed unmatched. The CDR3, as DNA: TGCGCCAGCAGCCAGCTCGGCACTAGCGGACCTCTCGGGCGGGAGACCCAGTACTTC. It translates to CASSQLGTSGPLGRETQYF.

A single count supports this clone. The V and J genes are TRBV28 and TRBJ1-1; perhaps TRBD1 as D (5 bases). This CDR3 is built from 15 residues. CDR1 MDHEN and CDR2 SYDVKM come from the germline V gene. V lost 6 bases and J lost 4, with 18 bases in between. The CDR3 loop is CASRSEGAGFTEAFF. The CDR3 DNA reads as TGTGCCAGCAGATCCGAAGGGGCGGGGTTCACTGAAGCTTTCTTT.

The chain links TRBV7-6 to TRBJ1-1; D possibly corresponds to TRBD1 (6 bases). The V gene's germline CDR1 is SGHVS and CDR2 FNYEAQ. The CDR3 runs 14 residues. The V gene lost 3 bases and the J gene lost 4 bases, with 12 bases spanning the gap. The CDR3 DNA follows: TGTGCCAGCAGCTTGGGGACATTTGGCACTGAAGCTTTCTTT. Encoded protein: CASSLGTFGTEAFF.

The chain recombines TRBV9 with TRBJ2-5; D ambiguous. CDR1 and CDR2 (germline): SGDLS, YYNGEE. The CDR3 is made up of 14 amino acids. Deletions cut 0 bases from V and 3 bases from J, with 9 bases between. CDR3 DNA sequence: TGTGCCAGCAGCGTAGAATTCCCGGAAGAGACCCAGTACTTC. Translation gives CASSVEFPEETQYF.

Of note for this clone: This sample also contains other DNA sequences that code for the same CDR3. The V gene is TRBV28, the J gene TRBJ1-5, with 9 positions matching TRBD1. Per germline, CDR1 MDHEN and CDR2 SYDVKM. Trimming took 6 bases from V and 6 from J; bases not matched to a gene: 6. The CDR3 is 14 residues long. The CDR3 DNA reads TGTGCCAGCAGCCTGACAGGGGGGGGTCAGCCCCAGCATTTT. Its protein product is CASSLTGGGQPQHF.

V is TRBV5-8 and J is TRBJ1-4; perhaps TRBD1 as D (6 bases). Germline CDR1 and CDR2: SGHTS and YDEGEE. V was shortened by 4 bases and J by 5 bases, with 18 bases between the two germline ends. The CDR3 runs 16 residues. The CDR3 region is CASSLDLRGDNEKLFF. DNA of the CDR3: TGTGCCAGCAGCCTCGACCTCAGGGGAGACAATGAAAAACTGTTTTTT.

The chain combines TRBV2 with TRBJ2-7; possibly TRBD2 for D (6 bases). The length of the CDR3 is 15 residues. Trimming stripped 1 base from V and 5 bases from J, with 15 bases between. Germline lookup yields CDR1 SNHLY and CDR2 FYNNEI. CDR3 DNA sequence: TGTGCCAGCAGTGAAGTTATAGCGGATCCCAACGAGCAGTACTTC. Its protein is CASSEVIADPNEQYF.

As concerns this clone: A read error may account for a junction end that differs from germline. Other DNA sequences in the sample encode the same CDR3. The chain recombines TRBV19 with TRBJ2-7; D unclear. This CDR3 is built from 12 residues. Germline V gene lookup returns CDR1 LNHDA and CDR2 SQIVND (reference sequence). The CDR3, as DNA: TGCGCCAGTAGTATCTCTGTCTACGAGCAGTACTTC. As protein: CASSISVYEQYF. The complete variable domain, with remaining parts taken from reference TRBV19 and TRBJ2-7, reads DGGITQSPKYLFRKEGQNVTLSCEQNLNHDAMYWYRQDPGQGLRLIYYSQIVNDFQKGDIAEGYSVSREKKESFPLTVTSAQKNPTAFYLCASSISVYEQYFGPGTRLTVT.

The gene calls are TRBV5-4 and TRBJ2-7, with 9 bases matching TRBD2. The CDR3 is 16 amino acids. V was pared by 0 bases and J by 0 bases, with 4 bases of the junction left unmatched. The germline V gene encodes CDR1 SGHNT and CDR2 YYREEE (reference sequence). CDR3 coding DNA: TGTGCCAGCAGCTTGGGGAGCGGGGGGCCCTCCTACGAGCAGTACGTC. Protein: CASSLGSGGPSYEQYV.

The rearrangement uses TRBV7-2 and TRBJ2-3; 8 nucleotides match TRBD2. J was trimmed by 5 bases and V by 3 bases; bases with no gene match: 10. CDR3 length: 16 residues. Germline CDR1 reads SGHTA; CDR2 reads FQGNSA. Here the CDR3 reads CASSFQVGLAGDTQYF. The CDR3 region has the DNA TGTGCCAGCAGCTTTCAAGTCGGCCTAGCGGGAGATACGCAGTATTTT.

The chain links TRBV2 to TRBJ2-1; 14 bases align to TRBD2. CDR3 length: 15 residues. Losses at the gene ends were 7 bases for V and 3 bases for J; bases not matched to a gene: 2. Germline V gene lookup returns CDR1 SNHLY and CDR2 FYNNEI. CDR3 residues: CASMGTSGGYNEQFF. The CDR3 nucleotides are TGTGCCAGCATGGGGACTAGCGGGGGCTACAATGAGCAGTTCTTC. Using reference TRBV2 and TRBJ2-1 for the parts outside the CDR3, the full variable domain is EPEVTQTPSHQVTQMGQEVILRCVPISNHLYFYWYRQILGQKVEFLVSFYNNEISEKSEIFDDQFSVERPDGSNFTLKIRSTKLEDSAMYFCASMGTSGGYNEQFFGPGTRLTVL.

This clone was recorded only once. This rearrangement joins TRBV7-9 to TRBJ2-5; maybe TRBD1 (5 bases). CDR1 SEHNR and CDR2 FQNEAQ come from the germline V gene (reference sequence). V lost 1 base and J lost 0, with 6 bases in between. CDR3 length: 14 residues. DNA of the CDR3: TGTGCCAGCAGCTTAGGGACACACCAAGAGACCCAGTACTTC. Amino acids: CASSLGTHQETQYF. The full variable domain, completed using reference TRBV7-9 and TRBJ2-5, is DTGVSQNPRHKITKRGQNVTFRCDPISEHNRLYWYRQTLGQGPEFLTYFQNEAQLEKSRLLSDRFSAERPKGSFSTLEIQRTEQGDSAMYLCASSLGTHQETQYFGPGTRLLVL.

This chain connects TRBV18 to TRBJ2-3, with 8 bases identical to TRBD1. The CDR3 runs to 16 residues. Germline lookup yields CDR1 KGHSH and CDR2 LQKENI. V lost 6 bases, J lost 4 bases, and 12 bases stayed unmatched. The CDR3 sequence: CASSLDRQGQADTQYF. The CDR3 DNA reads TGTGCCAGCTCTCTAGATCGACAGGGACAGGCAGATACGCAGTATTTT. The variable domain in full, completed from reference TRBV18 and TRBJ2-3, reads NAGVMQNPRHLVRRRGQEARLRCSPMKGHSHVYWYRQLPEEGLKFMVYLQKENIIDESGMPKERFSAEFPKEGPSILRIQQVVRGDSAAYFCASSLDRQGQADTQYFGPGTRLTVL.

The rearrangement uses TRBV7-3 and TRBJ2-7; 10 nucleotides align to TRBD2. The CDR3 is 13 residues long. V trimming: 4 bases; J trimming: 3 bases; junction bases outside the gene matches: 0. From germline, CDR1 is SGHTA and CDR2 FQGTGA. The DNA for the CDR3 is TGTGCCAGCAGCTCTAGCGGGAGCTACGAGCAGTACTTC. It codes for CASSSSGSYEQYF.

This clone showed up just a few times. The chain is built from TRBV11-3 and TRBJ2-5; 9 nucleotides agree with TRBD1. The end of the DNA fits TRBJ2-7 better, so the J call may be wrong. The CDR3 contains 13 residues. Per the germline V gene, CDR1 is SGHNT and CDR2 is YENEEA. CDR3 DNA sequence: TGTGCCAGCAGCGGGACAGGGCGAGCCGAGCAGTACTTC. This encodes CASSGTGRAEQYF.

The V and J genes are TRBV4-1 and TRBJ1-5, with D possibly being TRBD1 (6 bases). V was shortened by 0 bases and J by 0 bases, with 9 bases between the two germline ends. CDR1 is MGHRA, CDR2 YSYEKL, per germline. This CDR3 comprises 16 residues. CDR3 DNA: TGCGCCAGCAGCCAAGAGGGACACCCTAGCAATCAGCCCCAGCATTTT. It specifies CASSQEGHPSNQPQHF.

The chain uses TRBV7-9 and TRBJ1-4; 11 bases are a match to TRBD1. Germline V CDR1 and CDR2: SEHNR, FQNEAQ (reference sequence). The CDR3 is 15 amino acids. The ends lost 4 bases at V and 8 bases at J; junction bases unmatched: 6. In nucleotides, the CDR3 is TGTGCCAGCAGCTATAGCAGGACAGGGGGCGAAAAACTGTTTTTT. It is translated as CASSYSRTGGEKLFF. Full variable domain (remainder filled in from reference TRBV7-9 and TRBJ1-4): DTGVSQNPRHKITKRGQNVTFRCDPISEHNRLYWYRQTLGQGPEFLTYFQNEAQLEKSRLLSDRFSAERPKGSFSTLEIQRTEQGDSAMYLCASSYSRTGGEKLFFGSGTQLSVL.